The TCR beta chain under discussion was sequenced for a study of blood T cell repertoires in COVID-19. Overall study: PBMCs, B-cell-depleted T cells, or T cells were the source of the cDNA or gDNA that made up the material.

How the authors handled the data: Reference gene primer amplification gave nucleated cell count estimates. Only in-frame clones appear in the TCRdb table, and some are missing; sequencing was by immunoSEQ multiplex PCR. D and trimming were read from the DNA, whereas the V and J calls and clone size are those reported in that table. Here the sample spans roughly 200,000 clones, approximately 92% being singletons. Assignments of participants to cohorts depended upon their own reported clinical history. Germline V gives CDR1 MDHEN, CDR2 SYDVKM. The ends lost 5 bases at V and 4 bases at J; junction bases unmatched: 7. CDR3 size: 16 residues.

Sequencing was carried out using PBMCs or T cells enriched from blood (not recorded which). This sequence joins TRBV28 and TRBJ2-1; 11 positions agree with TRBD2. The sequence derives from a woman aged 40 to 50 with acute COVID-19. The CDR3 sequence is CASSAETSGVYNEQFF. The DNA of the CDR3 is TGTGCCAGCAGTGCCGAGACTAGCGGGGTATACAATGAGCAGTTCTTC.